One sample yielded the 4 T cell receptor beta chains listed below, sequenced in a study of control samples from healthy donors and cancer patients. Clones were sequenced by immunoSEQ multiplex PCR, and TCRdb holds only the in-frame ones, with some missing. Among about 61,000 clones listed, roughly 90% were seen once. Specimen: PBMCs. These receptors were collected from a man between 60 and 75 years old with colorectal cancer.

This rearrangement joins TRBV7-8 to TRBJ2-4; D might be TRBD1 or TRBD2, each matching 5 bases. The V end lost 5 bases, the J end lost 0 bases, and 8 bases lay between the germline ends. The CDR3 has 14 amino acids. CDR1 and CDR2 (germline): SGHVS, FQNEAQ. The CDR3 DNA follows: TGTGCCAGCAGCCGGGGCCAAGCCAAAAACATTCAGTACTTC. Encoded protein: CASSRGQAKNIQYF.

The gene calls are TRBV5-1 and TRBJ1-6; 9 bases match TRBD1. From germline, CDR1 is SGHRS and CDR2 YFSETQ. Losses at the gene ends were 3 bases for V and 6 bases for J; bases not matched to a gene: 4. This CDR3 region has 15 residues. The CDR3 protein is CASSSQGAPNSPLHF. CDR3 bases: TGCGCCAGCAGCTCACAGGGGGCGCCTAATTCACCCCTCCACTTT.

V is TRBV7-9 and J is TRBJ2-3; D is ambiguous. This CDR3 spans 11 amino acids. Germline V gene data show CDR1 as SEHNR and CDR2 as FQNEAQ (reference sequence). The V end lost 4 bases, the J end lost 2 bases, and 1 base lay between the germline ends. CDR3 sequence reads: CASSYTDTQYF. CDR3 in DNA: TGTGCCAGCAGCTACACAGATACGCAGTATTTT.

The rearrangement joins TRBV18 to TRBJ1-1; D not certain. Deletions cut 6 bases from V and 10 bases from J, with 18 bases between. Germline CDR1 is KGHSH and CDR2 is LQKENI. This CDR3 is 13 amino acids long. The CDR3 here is CASSQETPSLAFF. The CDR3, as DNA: TGTGCCAGCTCCCAAGAGACCCCAAGCTTAGCTTTCTTT.